This T cell receptor (beta chain) is from a study of spatial heterogeneity in lung cancer. Study-level findings and limits: The number of expanded tumor alpha and beta chains correlated with mutation number.

Noted time point: sample taken at primary tumor resection. TCRdb re-derived calls from the 5' RACE reads in MiXCR, one entry per CDR3 protein. The table records 7,000 to 8,500 distinct CDR3 sequences, approximately 9% of them present only once. This clonotype qualifies as medium-sized. The antigen remains unidentified. Germline CDR1 and CDR2: MNHNY and SVGAGI (reference sequence). Deletions cut 2 bases from V and 6 bases from J, with 10 bases between. The CDR3 is 13 residues long. The origin of this receptor is a male donor with early-stage non-small cell lung cancer. The rearrangement joins TRBV6-6 to TRBJ1-1; possibly TRBD1 for D (5 bases). The sequences come from lung tumor tissue, collected at surgery. The CDR3 sequence is CASSYRGFAEAFF. For the CDR3, the DNA is TGTGCCAGCAGTTACAGGGGCTTTGCTGAAGCTTTCTTT.